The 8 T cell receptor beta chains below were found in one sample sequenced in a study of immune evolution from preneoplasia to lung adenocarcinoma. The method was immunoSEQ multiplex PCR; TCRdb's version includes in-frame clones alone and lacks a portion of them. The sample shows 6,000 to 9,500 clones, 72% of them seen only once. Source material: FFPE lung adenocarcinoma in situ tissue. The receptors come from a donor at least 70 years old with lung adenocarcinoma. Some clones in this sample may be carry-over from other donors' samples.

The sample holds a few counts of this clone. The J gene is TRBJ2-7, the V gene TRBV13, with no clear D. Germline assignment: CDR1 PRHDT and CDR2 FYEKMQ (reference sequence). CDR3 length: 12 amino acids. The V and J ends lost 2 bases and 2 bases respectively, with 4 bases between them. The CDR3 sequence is CASSLNTYEQYF. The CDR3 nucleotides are TGTGCCAGCAGCTTAAACACCTACGAGCAGTACTTC.

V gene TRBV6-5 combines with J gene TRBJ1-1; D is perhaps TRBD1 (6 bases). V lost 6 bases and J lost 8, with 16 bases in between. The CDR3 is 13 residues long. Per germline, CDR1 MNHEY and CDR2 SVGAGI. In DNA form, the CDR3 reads TGTGCCAGCAGCCAGCCTAGGGGGGTAGAAGCTTTCTTT. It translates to CASSQPRGVEAFF.

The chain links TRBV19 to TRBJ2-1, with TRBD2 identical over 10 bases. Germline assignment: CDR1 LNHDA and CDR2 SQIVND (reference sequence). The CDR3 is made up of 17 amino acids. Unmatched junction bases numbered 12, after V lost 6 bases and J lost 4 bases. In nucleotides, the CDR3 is TGTGCCAGTAGCGACCCTCGGACTAGCGGAGCTTACAATGAGCAGTTCTTC. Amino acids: CASSDPRTSGAYNEQFF.

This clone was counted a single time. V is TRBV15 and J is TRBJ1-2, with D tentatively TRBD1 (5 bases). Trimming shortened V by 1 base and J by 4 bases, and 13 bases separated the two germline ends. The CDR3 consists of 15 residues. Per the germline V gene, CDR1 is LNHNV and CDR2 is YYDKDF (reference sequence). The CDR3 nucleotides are TGTGCCACCAGCAGAGGGGGCGGACTGGGCTATGGCTACACCTTC. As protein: CATSRGGGLGYGYTF. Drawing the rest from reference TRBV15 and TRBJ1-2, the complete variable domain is DAMVIQNPRYQVTQFGKPVTLSCSQTLNHNVMYWYQQKSSQAPKLLFHYYDKDFNNEADTPDNFQSRRPNTSFCFLDIRSPGLGDTAMYLCATSRGGGLGYGYTFGSGTRLTVV.

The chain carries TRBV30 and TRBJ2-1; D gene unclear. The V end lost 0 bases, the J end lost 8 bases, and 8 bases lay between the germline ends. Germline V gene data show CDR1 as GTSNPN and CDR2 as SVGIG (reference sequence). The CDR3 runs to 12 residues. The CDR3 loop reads CAWSVRGDEQFF. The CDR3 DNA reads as TGTGCCTGGAGTGTACGTGGGGATGAGCAGTTCTTC.

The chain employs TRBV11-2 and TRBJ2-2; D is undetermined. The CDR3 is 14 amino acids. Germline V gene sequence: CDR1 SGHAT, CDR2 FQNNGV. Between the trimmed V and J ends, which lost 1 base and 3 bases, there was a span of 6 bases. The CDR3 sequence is CASSLVGDTGELFF. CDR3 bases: TGTGCCAGCAGCTTAGTTGGCGACACCGGGGAGCTGTTTTTT.

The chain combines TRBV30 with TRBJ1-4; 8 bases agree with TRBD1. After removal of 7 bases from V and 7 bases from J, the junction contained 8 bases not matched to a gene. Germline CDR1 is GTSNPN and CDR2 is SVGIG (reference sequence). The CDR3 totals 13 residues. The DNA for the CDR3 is TGTGCCTTGGACGGGACAGGACTTGAAAAACTGTTTTTT. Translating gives CALDGTGLEKLFF.

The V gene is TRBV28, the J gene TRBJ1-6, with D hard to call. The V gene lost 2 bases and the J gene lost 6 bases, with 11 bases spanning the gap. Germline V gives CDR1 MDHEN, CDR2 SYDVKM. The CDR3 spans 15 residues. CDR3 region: CASSLEGLGNSPLHF. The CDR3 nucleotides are TGTGCCAGCAGTTTAGAGGGCTTGGGTAATTCACCCCTCCACTTT.